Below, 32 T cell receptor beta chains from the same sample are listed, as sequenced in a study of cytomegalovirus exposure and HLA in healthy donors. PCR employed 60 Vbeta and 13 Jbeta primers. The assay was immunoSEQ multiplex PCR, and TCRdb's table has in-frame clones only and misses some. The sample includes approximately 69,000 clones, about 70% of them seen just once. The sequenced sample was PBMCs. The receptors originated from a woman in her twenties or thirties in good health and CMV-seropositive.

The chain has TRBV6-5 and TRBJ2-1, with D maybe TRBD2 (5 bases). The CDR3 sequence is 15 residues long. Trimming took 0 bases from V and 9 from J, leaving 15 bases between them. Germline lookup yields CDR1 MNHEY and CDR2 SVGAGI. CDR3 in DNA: TGTGCCAGCAGTTACTCCGCGGGTTCATGGGGTGAGCAGTTCTTC. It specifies CASSYSAGSWGEQFF.

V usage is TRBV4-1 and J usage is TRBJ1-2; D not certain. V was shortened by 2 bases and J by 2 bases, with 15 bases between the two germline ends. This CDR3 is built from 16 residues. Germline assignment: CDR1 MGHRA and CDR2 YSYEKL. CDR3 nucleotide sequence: TGCGCCAGCAGCCAACTACTTCGGACTCGGAACTATGGCTACACCTTC. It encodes CASSQLLRTRNYGYTF.

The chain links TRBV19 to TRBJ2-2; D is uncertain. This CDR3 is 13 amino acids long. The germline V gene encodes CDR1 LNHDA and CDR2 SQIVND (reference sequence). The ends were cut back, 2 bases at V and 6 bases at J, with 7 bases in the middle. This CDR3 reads CASSINPPGELFF. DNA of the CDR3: TGTGCCAGTAGTATAAATCCTCCCGGGGAGCTGTTTTTT.

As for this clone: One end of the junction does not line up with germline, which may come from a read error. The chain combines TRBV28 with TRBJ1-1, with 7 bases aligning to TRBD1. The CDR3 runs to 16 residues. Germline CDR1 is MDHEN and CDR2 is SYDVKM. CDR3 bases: TGTGCCAGCAGTTTAAAGCCAGGGGGTGGGAACCCTGAAGCTTTCTTT. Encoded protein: CASSLKPGGGNPEAFF.

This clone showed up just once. The chain's CDR3 is CAISVVPGLAGDRGSYNEQFF. DNA for the CDR3: TGTGCCATCAGTGTGGTGCCGGGACTAGCGGGAGATAGGGGGTCCTACAATGAGCAGTTCTTC. The rearrangement joins TRBV10-3 to TRBJ2-1; 14 nucleotides agree with TRBD2. The J segment lost 1 base and the V segment lost 4 bases, leaving 15 bases of the junction unmatched. Germline assignment: CDR1 ENHRY and CDR2 SYGVKD. The CDR3 sequence is 21 residues long.

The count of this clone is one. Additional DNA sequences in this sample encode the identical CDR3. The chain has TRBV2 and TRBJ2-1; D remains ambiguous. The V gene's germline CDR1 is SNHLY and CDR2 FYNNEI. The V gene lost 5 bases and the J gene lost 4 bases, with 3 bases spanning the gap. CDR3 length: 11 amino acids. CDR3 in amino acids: CASSLYNEQFF. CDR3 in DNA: TGTGCCAGCAGTCTGTACAATGAGCAGTTCTTC.

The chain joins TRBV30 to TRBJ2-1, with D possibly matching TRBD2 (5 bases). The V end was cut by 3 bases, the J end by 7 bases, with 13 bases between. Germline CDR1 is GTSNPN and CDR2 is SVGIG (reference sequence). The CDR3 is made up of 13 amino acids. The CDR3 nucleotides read TGTGCCTGGAGCGGGCGAGGAGGTAATGAGCAGTTCTTC. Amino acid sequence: CAWSGRGGNEQFF.

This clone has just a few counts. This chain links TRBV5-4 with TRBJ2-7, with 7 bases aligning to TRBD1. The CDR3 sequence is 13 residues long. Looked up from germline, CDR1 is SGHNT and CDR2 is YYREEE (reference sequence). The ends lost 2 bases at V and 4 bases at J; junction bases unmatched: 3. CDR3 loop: CASSFRDSYEQYF. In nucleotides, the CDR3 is TGTGCCAGCAGCTTCCGGGACAGTTACGAGCAGTACTTC.

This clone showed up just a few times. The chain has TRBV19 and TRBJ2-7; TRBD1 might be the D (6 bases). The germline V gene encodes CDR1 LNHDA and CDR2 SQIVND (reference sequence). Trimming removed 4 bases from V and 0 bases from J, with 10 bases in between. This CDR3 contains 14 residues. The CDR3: CASSSRGFSYEQYF. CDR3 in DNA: TGTGCCAGTAGTAGCAGGGGTTTCTCCTACGAGCAGTACTTC.

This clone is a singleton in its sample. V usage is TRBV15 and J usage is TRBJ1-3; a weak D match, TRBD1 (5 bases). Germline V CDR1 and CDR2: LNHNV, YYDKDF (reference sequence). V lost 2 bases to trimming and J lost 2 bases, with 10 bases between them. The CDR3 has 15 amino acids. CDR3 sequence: CATSRQLGPGNTIYF. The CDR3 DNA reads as TGTGCCACCAGCAGACAACTGGGGCCTGGAAACACCATATATTTT.

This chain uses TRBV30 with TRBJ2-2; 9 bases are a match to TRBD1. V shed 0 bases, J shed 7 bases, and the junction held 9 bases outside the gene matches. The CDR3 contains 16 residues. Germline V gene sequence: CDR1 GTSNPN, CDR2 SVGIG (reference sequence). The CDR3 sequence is CAWSVLKQGAGGELFF. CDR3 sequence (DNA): TGTGCCTGGAGTGTACTAAAACAGGGGGCTGGCGGGGAGCTGTTTTTT.

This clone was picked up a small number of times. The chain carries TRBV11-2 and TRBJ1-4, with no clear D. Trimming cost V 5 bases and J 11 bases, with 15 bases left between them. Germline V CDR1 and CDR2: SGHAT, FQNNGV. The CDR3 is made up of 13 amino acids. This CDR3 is CASSAGLVLKLFF. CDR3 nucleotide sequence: TGTGCCAGCAGCGCAGGATTAGTACTGAAACTGTTTTTT.

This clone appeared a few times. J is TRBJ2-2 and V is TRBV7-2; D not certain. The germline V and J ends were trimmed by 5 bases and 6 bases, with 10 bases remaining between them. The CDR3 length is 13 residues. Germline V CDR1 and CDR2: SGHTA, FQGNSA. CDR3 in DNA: TGTGCCAGCAGCCCTGTGACACCCGGGGAGCTGTTTTTT. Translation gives CASSPVTPGELFF.

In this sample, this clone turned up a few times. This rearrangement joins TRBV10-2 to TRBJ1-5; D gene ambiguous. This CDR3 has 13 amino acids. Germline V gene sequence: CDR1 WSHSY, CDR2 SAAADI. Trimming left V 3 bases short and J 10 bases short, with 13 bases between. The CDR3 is CASSEIPIQPQHF. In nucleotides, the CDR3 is TGCGCCAGCAGTGAAATTCCCATACAACCCCAGCATTTT.

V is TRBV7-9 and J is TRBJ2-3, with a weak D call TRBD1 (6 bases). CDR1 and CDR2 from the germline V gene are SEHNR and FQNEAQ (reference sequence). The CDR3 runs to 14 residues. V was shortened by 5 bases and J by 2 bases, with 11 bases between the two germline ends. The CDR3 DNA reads TGTGCCAGCAGCCGGAGACAGGTCACAGATACGCAGTATTTT. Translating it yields CASSRRQVTDTQYF.

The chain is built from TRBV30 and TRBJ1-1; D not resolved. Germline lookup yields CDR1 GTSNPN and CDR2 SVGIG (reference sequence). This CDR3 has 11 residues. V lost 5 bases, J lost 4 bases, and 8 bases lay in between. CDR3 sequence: CAWGPSTEAFF. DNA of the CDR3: TGTGCCTGGGGCCCCAGCACTGAAGCTTTCTTT.

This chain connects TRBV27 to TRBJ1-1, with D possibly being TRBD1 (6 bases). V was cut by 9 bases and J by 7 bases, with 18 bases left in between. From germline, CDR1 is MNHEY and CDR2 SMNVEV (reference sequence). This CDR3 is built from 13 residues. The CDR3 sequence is CASHSQGLNEAFF. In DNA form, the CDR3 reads TGTGCCAGTCACTCACAGGGATTGAATGAAGCTTTCTTT.

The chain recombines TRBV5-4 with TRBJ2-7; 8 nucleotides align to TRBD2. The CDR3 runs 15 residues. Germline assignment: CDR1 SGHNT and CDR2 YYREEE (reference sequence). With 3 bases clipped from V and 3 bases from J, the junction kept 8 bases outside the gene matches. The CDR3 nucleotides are TGTGCCAGCAGCTCGGGACTAGTGGGGATCTACGAGCAGTACTTC. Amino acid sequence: CASSSGLVGIYEQYF. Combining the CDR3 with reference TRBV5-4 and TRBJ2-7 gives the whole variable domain ETGVTQSPTHLIKTRGQQVTLRCSSQSGHNTVSWYQQALGQGPQFIFQYYREEENGRGNFPPRFSGLQFPNYSSELNVNALELDDSALYLCASSSGLVGIYEQYFGPGTRLTVT.

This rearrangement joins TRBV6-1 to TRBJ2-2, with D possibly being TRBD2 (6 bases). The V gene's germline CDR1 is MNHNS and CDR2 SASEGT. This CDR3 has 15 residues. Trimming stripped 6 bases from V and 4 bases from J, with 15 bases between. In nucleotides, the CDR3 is TGTGCCAGCAGGTCCCCGGGAGTTCCCACCGGGGAGCTGTTTTTT. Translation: CASRSPGVPTGELFF.

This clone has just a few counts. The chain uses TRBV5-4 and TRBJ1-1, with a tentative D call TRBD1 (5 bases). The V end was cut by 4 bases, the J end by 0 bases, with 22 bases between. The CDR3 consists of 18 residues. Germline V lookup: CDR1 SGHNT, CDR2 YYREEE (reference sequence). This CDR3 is CASSPGGIKGPMNTEAFF. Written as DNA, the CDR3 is TGTGCCAGCAGCCCGGGGGGGATAAAGGGCCCAATGAACACTGAAGCTTTCTTT.

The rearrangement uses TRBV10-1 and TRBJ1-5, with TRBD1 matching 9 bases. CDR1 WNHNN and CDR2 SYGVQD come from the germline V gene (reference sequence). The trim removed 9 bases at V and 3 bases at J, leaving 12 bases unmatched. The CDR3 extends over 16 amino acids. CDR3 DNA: TGCGCCAGAACAGCCGGGACAGGGCACCTCAATCAGCCCCAGCATTTT. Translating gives CARTAGTGHLNQPQHF.

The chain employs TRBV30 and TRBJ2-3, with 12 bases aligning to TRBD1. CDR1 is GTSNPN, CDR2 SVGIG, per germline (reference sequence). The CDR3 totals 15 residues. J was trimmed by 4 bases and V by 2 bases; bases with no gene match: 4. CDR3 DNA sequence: TGTGCCTGGAGTCGGGACAGGGGGCGCGCAGATACGCAGTATTTT. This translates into CAWSRDRGRADTQYF.

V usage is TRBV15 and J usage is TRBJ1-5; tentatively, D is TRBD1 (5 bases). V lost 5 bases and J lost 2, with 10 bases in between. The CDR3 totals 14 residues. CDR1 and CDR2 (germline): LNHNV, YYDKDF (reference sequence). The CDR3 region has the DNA TGTGCCACCAGCGGGGGGGGTCGCAATCAGCCCCAGCATTTT. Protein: CATSGGGRNQPQHF. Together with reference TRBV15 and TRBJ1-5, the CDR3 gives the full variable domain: DAMVIQNPRYQVTQFGKPVTLSCSQTLNHNVMYWYQQKSSQAPKLLFHYYDKDFNNEADTPDNFQSRRPNTSFCFLDIRSPGLGDTAMYLCATSGGGRNQPQHFGDGTRLSIL.

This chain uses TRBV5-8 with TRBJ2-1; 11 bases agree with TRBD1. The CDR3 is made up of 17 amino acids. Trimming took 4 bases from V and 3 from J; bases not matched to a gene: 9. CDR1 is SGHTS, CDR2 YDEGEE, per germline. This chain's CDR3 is CASSQRGTGGLYNEQFF. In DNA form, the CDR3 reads TGTGCCAGCAGCCAAAGAGGGACAGGGGGACTCTACAATGAGCAGTTCTTC.

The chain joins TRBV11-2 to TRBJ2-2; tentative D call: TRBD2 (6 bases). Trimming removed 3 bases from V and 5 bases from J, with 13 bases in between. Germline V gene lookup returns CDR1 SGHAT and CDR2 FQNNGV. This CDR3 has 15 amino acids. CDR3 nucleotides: TGTGCCAGCAGCTTGAGGCGGGATCTTACCGGGGAGCTGTTTTTT. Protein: CASSLRRDLTGELFF. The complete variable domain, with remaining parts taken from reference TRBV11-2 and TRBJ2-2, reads EAGVAQSPRYKIIEKRQSVAFWCNPISGHATLYWYQQILGQGPKLLIQFQNNGVVDDSQLPKDRFSAERLKGVDSTLKIQPAKLEDSAVYLCASSLRRDLTGELFFGEGSRLTVL.

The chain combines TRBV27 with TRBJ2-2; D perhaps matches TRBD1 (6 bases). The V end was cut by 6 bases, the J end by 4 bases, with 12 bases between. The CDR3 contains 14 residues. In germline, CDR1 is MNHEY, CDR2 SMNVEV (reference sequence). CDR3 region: CASSQSGVTGELFF. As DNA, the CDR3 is TGTGCCAGCAGCCAATCAGGGGTCACCGGGGAGCTGTTTTTT.

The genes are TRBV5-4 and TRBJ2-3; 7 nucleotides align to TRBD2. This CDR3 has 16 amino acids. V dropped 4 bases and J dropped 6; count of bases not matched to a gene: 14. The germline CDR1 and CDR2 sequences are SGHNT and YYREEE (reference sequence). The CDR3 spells CASSPPLARELDTQYF. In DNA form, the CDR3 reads TGTGCCAGCAGCCCCCCACTAGCGAGGGAGTTGGATACGCAGTATTTT.

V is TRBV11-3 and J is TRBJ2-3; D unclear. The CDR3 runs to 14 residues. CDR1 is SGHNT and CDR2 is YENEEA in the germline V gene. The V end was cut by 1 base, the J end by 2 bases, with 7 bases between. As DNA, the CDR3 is TGTGCCAGCAGCTTAGGACTCAACACAGATACGCAGTATTTT. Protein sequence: CASSLGLNTDTQYF.

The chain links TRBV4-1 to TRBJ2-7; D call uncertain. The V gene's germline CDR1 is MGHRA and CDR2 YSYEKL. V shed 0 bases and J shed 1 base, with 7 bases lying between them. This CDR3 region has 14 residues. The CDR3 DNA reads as TGCGCCAGCAGCCAAGATCCCAGTTCCTACGAGCAGTACTTC. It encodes CASSQDPSSYEQYF.

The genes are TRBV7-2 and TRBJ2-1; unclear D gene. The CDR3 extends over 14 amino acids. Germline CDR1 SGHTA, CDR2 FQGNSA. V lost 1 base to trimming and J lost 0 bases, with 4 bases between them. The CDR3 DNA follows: TGTGCCAGCAGCTTAGGTATCTCCTACAATGAGCAGTTCTTC. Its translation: CASSLGISYNEQFF.

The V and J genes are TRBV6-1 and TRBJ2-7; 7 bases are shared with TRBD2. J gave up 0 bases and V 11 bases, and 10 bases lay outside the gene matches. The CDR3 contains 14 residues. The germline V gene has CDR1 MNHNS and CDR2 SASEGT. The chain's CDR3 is CAGNGTTNSYEQYF. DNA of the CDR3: TGTGCCGGGAACGGGACTACAAACTCCTACGAGCAGTACTTC.

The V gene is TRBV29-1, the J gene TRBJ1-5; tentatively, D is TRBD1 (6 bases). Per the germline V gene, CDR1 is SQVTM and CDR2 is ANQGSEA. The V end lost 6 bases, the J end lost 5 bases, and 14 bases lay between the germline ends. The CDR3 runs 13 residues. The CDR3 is CSVGGGGDQPQHF. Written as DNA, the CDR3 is TGCAGCGTGGGGGGGGGCGGTGATCAGCCCCAGCATTTT.